One and the same sample provided the 32 T cell receptor beta chains below, sequenced in a study of blood T cell repertoires in COVID-19. Repertoires were generated with immunoSEQ multiplex PCR, while TCRdb's copy carries only in-frame clones and drops some. Altogether approximately 300,000 clones are present, 80% to 95% being singletons, with the ten largest covering approximately 6.8%. Sequences were obtained from peripheral blood. Receptor source: a woman aged 25 to 45 with COVID-19, enrolled during active disease.

The J gene is TRBJ2-5, the V gene TRBV9; D unresolved. V lost 4 bases, J lost 2 bases, and 12 bases lay in between. The CDR3 length is 14 residues. Germline V CDR1 and CDR2: SGDLS, YYNGEE. The chain's CDR3 is CASSKVGWQETQYF. DNA for the CDR3: TGTGCCAGCAGCAAGGTCGGGTGGCAAGAGACCCAGTACTTC.

This chain uses TRBV19 with TRBJ1-5; maybe TRBD1 (6 bases). V dropped 0 bases and J dropped 3 bases, with 18 bases sitting between them. Germline lookup yields CDR1 LNHDA and CDR2 SQIVND (reference sequence). CDR3 size: 18 residues. CDR3 bases: TGTGCCAGTAGTATAGACCCCTCGTGGGCAGGGGCCAATCAGCCCCAGCATTTT. Translation: CASSIDPSWAGANQPQHF.

The V gene is TRBV4-3, the J gene TRBJ1-5; D gene ambiguous. The CDR3 covers 17 residues. V was shortened by 0 bases and J by 0 bases, with 12 bases between the two germline ends. The germline CDR1 and CDR2 sequences are LGHNA and YSLEER. CDR3 DNA sequence: TGCGCCAGCAGCCAAGATTGGATCCAGGTTAGCAATCAGCCCCAGCATTTT. Protein product: CASSQDWIQVSNQPQHF.

There are a few counts of this clone. The V call is TRBV29-1, the J call TRBJ1-1; 9 bases are shared with TRBD1. There are 13 residues in the CDR3. Germline V gene sequence: CDR1 SQVTM, CDR2 ANQGSEA. Trimming removed 7 bases from V and 3 bases from J; junction bases left unmatched: 6. The CDR3 region is CSGRQGVYTEAFF. The CDR3 nucleotides are TGCAGCGGTAGACAGGGGGTGTACACTGAAGCTTTCTTT.

This chain uses TRBV28 with TRBJ2-7, with TRBD2 as a possible D gene (6 bases). There are 17 residues in the CDR3. The V gene lost 2 bases and the J gene lost 0 bases, with 17 bases spanning the gap. CDR1 is MDHEN and CDR2 is SYDVKM in the germline V gene. This CDR3 reads CASSLVARERVSYEQYF. The CDR3 coding sequence is TGTGCCAGCAGTTTAGTCGCCAGGGAGCGGGTCTCCTACGAGCAGTACTTC.

The rearrangement uses TRBV4-3 and TRBJ2-7; perhaps TRBD1 as D (5 bases). In germline, CDR1 is LGHNA, CDR2 YSLEER. This CDR3 is built from 14 residues. The germline V and J ends were trimmed by 1 base and 5 bases, with 12 bases remaining between them. This chain's CDR3 is CASSQAAGNHEQYF. CDR3 nucleotides: TGCGCCAGCAGCCAAGCGGCAGGGAACCACGAGCAGTACTTC.

This clone has more than one count but fewer than ten. This chain links TRBV4-1 with TRBJ2-1, with D maybe TRBD2 (5 bases). Germline V gives CDR1 MGHRA, CDR2 YSYEKL. This CDR3 contains 16 residues. The germline V and J ends were trimmed by 4 bases and 1 base, with 14 bases remaining between them. The CDR3 here is CASSPLDLFSYNEQFF. The DNA for the CDR3 is TGCGCCAGCAGCCCCCTGGACTTGTTTTCCTACAATGAGCAGTTCTTC.

The table lists this clone with a count of one. The V gene is TRBV4-1, the J gene TRBJ2-2; 13 bases align to TRBD2. CDR3 length equals 17 residues. V was pared by 2 bases and J by 5 bases, with 5 bases of the junction left unmatched. Germline lookup yields CDR1 MGHRA and CDR2 YSYEKL. CDR3 in DNA: TGCGCCAGCAGCCAAAGAACTAGCGGGAGGGCTACCGGGGAGCTGTTTTTT. As protein: CASSQRTSGRATGELFF.

This CDR3 is CASSEGVNTEAFF. DNA for the CDR3: TGTGCCAGTAGTGAGGGGGTGAACACTGAAGCTTTCTTT. The chain links TRBV19 to TRBJ1-1; D possibly corresponds to TRBD1 (6 bases). Germline-derived CDR1 and CDR2 are LNHDA and SQIVND (reference sequence). CDR3 length equals 13 residues. The germline V and J ends were trimmed by 5 bases and 0 bases, with 7 bases remaining between them.

The chain recombines TRBV7-8 with TRBJ1-3; D remains unclear. The CDR3 runs to 14 residues. V lost 6 bases to trimming and J lost 0 bases, with 9 bases between them. The germline V gene has CDR1 SGHVS and CDR2 FQNEAQ. This CDR3 reads CASRRKNSGNTIYF. CDR3 DNA sequence: TGTGCCAGCAGGAGGAAAAACTCTGGAAACACCATATATTTT.

The chain joins TRBV3-1 (or the pseudogene TRBV3-2) to TRBJ2-2, with 11 bases that match TRBD2. The V gene's germline CDR1 is LGHDT and CDR2 YNNKEL (reference sequence). The V and J ends lost 0 bases and 4 bases, in that order; junction bases with no gene match: 16. This CDR3 has 21 amino acids. The CDR3 loop reads CASSQDPGNSGRALGTGELFF. The CDR3 coding sequence is TGTGCCAGCAGCCAAGATCCGGGTAATAGCGGGAGGGCCCTCGGCACCGGGGAGCTGTTTTTT.

The DNA of the CDR3 is TGCGCCAGCAGAGACAGCCTCAGACCCGCGAACACCGGGGAGCTGTTTTTT. Its translation: CASRDSLRPANTGELFF. The genes are TRBV4-3 and TRBJ2-2, with D possibly TRBD1 on 5 matching bases. Deletions cut 6 bases from V and 0 bases from J, with 17 bases between. The CDR3 has 17 residues. The V gene's germline CDR1 is LGHNA and CDR2 YSLEER.

V usage is TRBV28 and J usage is TRBJ1-5; D call uncertain. The germline CDR1 and CDR2 sequences are MDHEN and SYDVKM. V lost 8 bases and J lost 7, with 18 bases in between. The CDR3 is 14 amino acids. CDR3: CASWAGFLVQPQHF. CDR3 sequence (DNA): TGTGCCAGCTGGGCCGGCTTCTTGGTCCAGCCCCAGCATTTT.

About this clone itself: Other DNA variants within this sample encode the same CDR3. The chain employs TRBV18 and TRBJ2-7; 7 nucleotides match TRBD1. Germline V gene sequence: CDR1 KGHSH, CDR2 LQKENI. V was clipped by 3 bases and J by 1 base; unmatched bases: 3. CDR3 length equals 14 residues. The CDR3 DNA reads as TGTGCCAGCTCACCCGGGACAGATTCCTACGAGCAGTACTTC. The encoded protein is CASSPGTDSYEQYF.

The chain recombines TRBV7-2 with TRBJ2-1; 9 bases line up with TRBD2. Per germline, CDR1 SGHTA and CDR2 FQGNSA. This CDR3 has 16 residues. Trimming took 5 bases from V and 2 from J; bases not matched to a gene: 7. The CDR3 reads CASSRGAGGPYNEQFF. DNA of the CDR3: TGTGCCAGCAGCCGCGGAGCGGGAGGCCCCTACAATGAGCAGTTCTTC.

In DNA, the CDR3 is TGTGCCAGCAGCGTAGTGCCTACAAGGAGCCAAGAGACCCAGTACTTC. Translation: CASSVVPTRSQETQYF. V and J are TRBV9 and TRBJ2-5; D is undetermined. With 0 bases removed from V and 1 base from J, the gap between germline ends came to 13 bases. The germline V gene encodes CDR1 SGDLS and CDR2 YYNGEE. This CDR3 is built from 16 residues.

J is TRBJ1-5 and V is TRBV2; the D gene is possibly TRBD1 (5 bases). The CDR3 contains 15 residues. With 6 bases removed from V and 0 bases from J, the gap between germline ends came to 12 bases. Germline V gene lookup returns CDR1 SNHLY and CDR2 FYNNEI. The CDR3 sequence: CASRQGENSNQPQHF. The CDR3 DNA reads as TGTGCCAGCAGGCAGGGCGAGAATAGCAATCAGCCCCAGCATTTT.

The chain links TRBV5-1 to TRBJ2-2, with TRBD2 identical over 8 bases. The germline V gene encodes CDR1 SGHRS and CDR2 YFSETQ. There are 15 residues in the CDR3. Trimming at V came to 7 bases and at J to 4 bases, leaving 9 bases not matched to a gene. For the CDR3, the DNA is TGCGCCAGCGGCGCAAGCGGGAGATCCACCGGGGAGCTGTTTTTT. It codes for CASGASGRSTGELFF.

The chain combines TRBV7-6 with TRBJ2-2, with D tentatively TRBD2 (5 bases). Deletions cut 0 bases from V and 0 bases from J, with 11 bases between. Germline CDR1 SGHVS, CDR2 FNYEAQ. The CDR3 loop spans 17 amino acids. The CDR3 loop reads CASSLAPPGTNTGELFF. The CDR3 DNA reads TGTGCCAGCAGCTTAGCCCCCCCGGGAACGAACACCGGGGAGCTGTTTTTT.

This rearrangement joins TRBV5-1 to TRBJ1-1, with TRBD1 as a possible D gene (6 bases). The CDR3 loop spans 16 amino acids. Germline assignment: CDR1 SGHRS and CDR2 YFSETQ. Trimming took 4 bases from V and 4 from J, leaving 20 bases between them. The CDR3 sequence is CASSPRSQGRITEAFF. CDR3 sequence (DNA): TGCGCCAGCAGCCCCCGGTCACAGGGTAGAATCACTGAAGCTTTCTTT.

DNA of the CDR3: TGTGCCAGCAGCCCCCGTTCTGCGGGAGGCTCCTACAATGAGCAGTTCTTC. This sequence encodes CASSPRSAGGSYNEQFF. V and J are TRBV11-2 and TRBJ2-1; 8 nucleotides match TRBD2. This CDR3 is 17 amino acids long. V shed 5 bases and J 0 bases; nucleotides not matched to a gene: 9. Germline values: CDR1 SGHAT, CDR2 FQNNGV.

The rearrangement joins TRBV19 to TRBJ2-7; 8 bases line up with TRBD1. The V segment lost 5 bases and the J segment 1 base; nucleotides outside the gene matches: 7. Per the germline V gene, CDR1 is LNHDA and CDR2 is SQIVND (reference sequence). The CDR3 sequence is 15 residues long. CDR3 nucleotide sequence: TGTGCCAGTAGTGGATTCGACAGGGGTTCCTACGAGCAGTACTTC. As protein: CASSGFDRGSYEQYF.

The CDR3: CATSWAPGQPYEQYF. The CDR3 DNA sequence: TGTGCCACCAGCTGGGCGCCGGGACAGCCCTACGAGCAGTACTTC. V is TRBV15 and J is TRBJ2-7; 7 bases map to TRBD1. The CDR3 runs 15 residues. Unmatched junction bases numbered 9, after V lost 5 bases and J lost 2 bases. Germline CDR1 is LNHNV and CDR2 is YYDKDF (reference sequence).

The rearrangement uses TRBV28 and TRBJ2-1; 9 bases fit TRBD2. CDR1 and CDR2 from the germline V gene are MDHEN and SYDVKM. V shed 0 bases, J shed 10 bases, and the junction held 10 bases outside the gene matches. This CDR3 spans 16 amino acids. CDR3 sequence: CASSLWAGGRFKEQFF. In nucleotides, the CDR3 is TGTGCCAGCAGTTTATGGGCGGGAGGGCGTTTCAAAGAGCAGTTCTTC.

V is TRBV21-1 and J is TRBJ2-7; the table's D call, TRBD2, has no DNA check behind it. TRBV21-1 is deemed a pseudogene. CDR3 size: 16 residues. CDR3 in DNA: TGTGCCAGCAGCCGGACTAGCGGGACGTGGCCCTACGAGCAGTACTTC. Translated: CASSRTSGTWPYEQYF.

The V and J genes are TRBV18 and TRBJ1-5, with TRBD1 matching over 10 bases. Trimming cost V 6 bases and J 7 bases; bases outside gene matches: 6. CDR3 length equals 14 residues. CDR1 KGHSH and CDR2 LQKENI come from the germline V gene. The CDR3 DNA reads TGTGCCAGCTCGCCCGGGACAGGGGAACAGCCCCAGCATTTT. Amino acids: CASSPGTGEQPQHF.

The chain carries TRBV11-3 and TRBJ2-2; a weak D match, TRBD1 (5 bases). Per germline, CDR1 SGHNT and CDR2 YENEEA. CDR3 length equals 20 residues. The ends were cut back, 0 bases at V and 0 bases at J, with 20 bases in the middle. CDR3 sequence: CASSLEWDWGRPANTGELFF. CDR3 DNA: TGTGCCAGCAGCTTAGAATGGGATTGGGGCAGACCCGCGAACACCGGGGAGCTGTTTTTT.

V and J are TRBV11-2 and TRBJ2-3; D may be TRBD1 (6 bases). Germline V lookup: CDR1 SGHAT, CDR2 FQNNGV. Trimming took off 9 bases at V and 4 bases at J, with 17 bases between the two ends. This CDR3 spans 14 amino acids. In nucleotides, the CDR3 is TGTGCCAGTCACCCAACAGGGAGTTCAGATACGCAGTATTTT. It encodes CASHPTGSSDTQYF.

The CDR3 nucleotides are TGTGCCACCAGCAGAGATTGGGGGGGTAGCAATCAGCCCCAGCATTTT. Translated: CATSRDWGGSNQPQHF. The chain employs TRBV15 and TRBJ1-5; tentatively, D is TRBD1 (5 bases). The germline V gene has CDR1 LNHNV and CDR2 YYDKDF (reference sequence). V lost 0 bases to trimming and J lost 0 bases, with 9 bases between them. The CDR3 sequence is 16 residues long.

This clone was picked up one time. CDR3 protein: CASSLGVSTDTQYF. The CDR3 region has the DNA TGCGCCAGCAGCTTGGGAGTCAGCACAGATACGCAGTATTTT. The rearrangement links TRBV5-1 to TRBJ2-3; no reliable D call. Germline CDR1 and CDR2: SGHRS and YFSETQ. V lost 0 bases, J lost 0 bases, and 5 bases lay in between. This CDR3 is built from 14 residues.

A single count supports this clone. V is TRBV4-1 and J is TRBJ2-1, with D maybe TRBD2 (5 bases). Per germline, CDR1 MGHRA and CDR2 YSYEKL. V gave up 0 bases and J gave up 3 bases, with 12 bases separating them. The CDR3 contains 16 residues. CDR3 amino acids: CASSQDQAGVYNEQFF. The CDR3 bases are TGCGCCAGCAGCCAAGATCAGGCGGGTGTCTACAATGAGCAGTTCTTC.

The chain has TRBV28 and TRBJ2-5; 9 nucleotides agree with TRBD1. CDR3 length: 14 residues. The junction had 4 bases not matched to a gene; V was cut back by 3 bases and J by 5 bases. Germline CDR1 and CDR2: MDHEN and SYDVKM. The CDR3 DNA reads as TGTGCCAGCAGTTTTCGGGACAGGGTTGAGACCCAGTACTTC. Amino acid sequence: CASSFRDRVETQYF.